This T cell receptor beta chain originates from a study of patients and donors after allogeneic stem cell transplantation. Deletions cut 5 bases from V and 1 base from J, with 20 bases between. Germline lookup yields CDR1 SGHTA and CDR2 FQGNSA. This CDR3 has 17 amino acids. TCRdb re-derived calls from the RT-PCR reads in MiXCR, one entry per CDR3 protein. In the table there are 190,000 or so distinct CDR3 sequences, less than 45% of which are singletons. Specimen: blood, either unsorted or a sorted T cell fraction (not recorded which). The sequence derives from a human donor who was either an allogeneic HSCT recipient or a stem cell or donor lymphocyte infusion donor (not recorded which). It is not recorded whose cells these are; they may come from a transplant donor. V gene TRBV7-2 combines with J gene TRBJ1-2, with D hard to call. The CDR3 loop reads CASSREATRLYNYGYTF. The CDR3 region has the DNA TGTGCCAGCAGCAGAGAGGCCACCCGACTTTATAACTATGGCTACACCTTC. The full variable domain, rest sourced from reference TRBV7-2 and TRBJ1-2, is GAGVSQSPSNKVTEKGKDVELRCDPISGHTALYWYRQSLGQGLEFLIYFQGNSAPDKSGLPSDRFSAERTGGSVSTLTIQRTQQEDSAVYLCASSREATRLYNYGYTFGSGTRLTVV.